This entry features one TCR beta chain sequence. As yet, its antigen is unknown. Repertoires were generated with immunoSEQ multiplex PCR, while TCRdb's copy carries only in-frame clones and drops some. This table holds just under 85,000 clones, roughly 88% found once. V lost 4 bases and J 2 bases, leaving 11 bases between the germline ends. The CDR3 consists of 14 residues. CDR1 is LGHDT, CDR2 YNNKEL, per germline (reference sequence). This specimen comes from a study of T cell responses to AZD1222 COVID-19 vaccine. Study findings and constraints: Vaccine-related CD4 TCRs covered spike, predominating at 160-218 and 743-854. The donors showed a predominance of white British ancestry and of females, with possible underestimation of clonal diversity.

The genes are TRBV3-1 (or the pseudogene TRBV3-2) and TRBJ2-5; maybe TRBD2 (7 bases). The sample was peripheral blood, taken on day 0 of AZD1222 vaccination. This receptor was obtained from an adult in good health. In DNA, the CDR3 is TGTGCCAGCAGCCCTAAGGGGGGGCAAGAGACCCAGTACTTC. Protein product: CASSPKGGQETQYF.